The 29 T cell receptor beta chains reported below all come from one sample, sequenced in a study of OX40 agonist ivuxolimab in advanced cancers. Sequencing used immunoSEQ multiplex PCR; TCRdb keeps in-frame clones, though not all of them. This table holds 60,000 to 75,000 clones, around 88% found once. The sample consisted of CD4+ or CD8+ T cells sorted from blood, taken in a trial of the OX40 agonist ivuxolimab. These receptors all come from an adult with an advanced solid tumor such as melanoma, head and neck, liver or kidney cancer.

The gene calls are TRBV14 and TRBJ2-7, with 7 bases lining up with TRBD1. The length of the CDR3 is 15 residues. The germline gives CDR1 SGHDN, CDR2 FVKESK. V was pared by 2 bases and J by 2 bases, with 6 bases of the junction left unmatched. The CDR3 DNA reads TGTGCCAGCAGCCAACTGGGACAGTTCCCCTACGAGCAGTACTTC. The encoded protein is CASSQLGQFPYEQYF.

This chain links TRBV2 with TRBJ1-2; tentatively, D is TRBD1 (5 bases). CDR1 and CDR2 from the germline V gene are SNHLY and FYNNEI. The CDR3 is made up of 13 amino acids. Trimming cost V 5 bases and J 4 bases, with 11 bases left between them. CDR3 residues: CASSQSDIYGYTF. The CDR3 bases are TGTGCCAGCAGTCAATCGGACATCTATGGCTACACCTTC.

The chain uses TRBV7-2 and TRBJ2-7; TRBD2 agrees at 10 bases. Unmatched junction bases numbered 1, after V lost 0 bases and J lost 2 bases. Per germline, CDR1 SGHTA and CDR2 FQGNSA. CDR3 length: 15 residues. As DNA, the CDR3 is TGTGCCAGCAGCTTAGCCAGCGGGGGGGCCTACGAGCAGTACTTC. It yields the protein CASSLASGGAYEQYF.

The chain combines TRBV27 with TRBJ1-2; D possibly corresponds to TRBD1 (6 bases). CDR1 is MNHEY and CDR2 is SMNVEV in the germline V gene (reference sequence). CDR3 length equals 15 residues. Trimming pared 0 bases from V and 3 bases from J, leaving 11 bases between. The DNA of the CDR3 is TGTGCCAGCAGTTTATCGGCAGGGGACCACTATGGCTACACCTTC. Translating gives CASSLSAGDHYGYTF.

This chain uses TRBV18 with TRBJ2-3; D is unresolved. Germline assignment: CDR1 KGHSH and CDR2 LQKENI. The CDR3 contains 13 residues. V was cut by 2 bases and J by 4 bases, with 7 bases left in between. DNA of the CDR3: TGTGCCAGCTCACCAGGGATCGCAGATACGCAGTATTTT. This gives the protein CASSPGIADTQYF.

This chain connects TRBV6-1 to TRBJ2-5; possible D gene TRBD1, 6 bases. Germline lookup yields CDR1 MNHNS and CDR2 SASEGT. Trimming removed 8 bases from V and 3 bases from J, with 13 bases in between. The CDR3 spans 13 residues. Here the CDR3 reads CASWRRGKETQYF. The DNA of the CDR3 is TGTGCCAGCTGGCGCAGGGGTAAAGAGACCCAGTACTTC.

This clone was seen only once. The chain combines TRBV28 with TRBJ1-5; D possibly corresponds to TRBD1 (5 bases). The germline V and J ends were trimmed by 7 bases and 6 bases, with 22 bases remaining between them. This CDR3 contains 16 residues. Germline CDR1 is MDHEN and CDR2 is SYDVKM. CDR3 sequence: CASTDTSGQQGQPQHF. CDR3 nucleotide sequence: TGTGCCAGCACCGATACCAGTGGGCAGCAGGGTCAGCCCCAGCATTTT.

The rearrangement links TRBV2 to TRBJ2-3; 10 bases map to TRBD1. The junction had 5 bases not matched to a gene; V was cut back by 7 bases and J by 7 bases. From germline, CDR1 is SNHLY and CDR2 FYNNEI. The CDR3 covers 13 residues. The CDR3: CASIPGQGYTQYF. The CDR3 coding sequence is TGTGCCAGCATCCCGGGACAGGGGTATACGCAGTATTTT.

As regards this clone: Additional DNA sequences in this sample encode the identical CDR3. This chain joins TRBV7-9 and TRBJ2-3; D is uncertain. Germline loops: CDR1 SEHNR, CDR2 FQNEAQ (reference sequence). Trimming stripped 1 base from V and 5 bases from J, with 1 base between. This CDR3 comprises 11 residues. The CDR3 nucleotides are TGTGCCAGCAGCTTAGAAGATACGCAGTATTTT. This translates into CASSLEDTQYF. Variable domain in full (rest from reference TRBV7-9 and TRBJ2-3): DTGVSQNPRHKITKRGQNVTFRCDPISEHNRLYWYRQTLGQGPEFLTYFQNEAQLEKSRLLSDRFSAERPKGSFSTLEIQRTEQGDSAMYLCASSLEDTQYFGPGTRLTVL.

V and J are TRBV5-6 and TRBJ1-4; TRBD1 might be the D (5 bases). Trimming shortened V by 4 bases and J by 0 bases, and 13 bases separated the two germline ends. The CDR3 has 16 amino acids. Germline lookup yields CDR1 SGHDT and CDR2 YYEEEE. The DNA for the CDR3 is TGTGCCAGCAGCCCCACTGGGGCTGCAACTAATGAAAAACTGTTTTTT. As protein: CASSPTGAATNEKLFF.

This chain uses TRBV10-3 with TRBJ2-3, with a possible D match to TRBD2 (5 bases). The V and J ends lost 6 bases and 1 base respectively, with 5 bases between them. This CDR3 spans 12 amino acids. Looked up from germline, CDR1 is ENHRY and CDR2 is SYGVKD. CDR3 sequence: CAISGGTDTQYF. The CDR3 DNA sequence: TGTGCCATCAGCGGGGGCACAGATACGCAGTATTTT.

In nucleotides, the CDR3 is TGTGCCAGCAGCGCCAGACAGGGTTACGAGCAGTACTTC. Amino acid sequence: CASSARQGYEQYF. The chain joins TRBV7-2 to TRBJ2-7; 7 bases match TRBD1. This CDR3 has 13 amino acids. J lost 4 bases, V lost 5 bases, and 5 bases had no gene match. In germline, CDR1 is SGHTA, CDR2 FQGNSA.

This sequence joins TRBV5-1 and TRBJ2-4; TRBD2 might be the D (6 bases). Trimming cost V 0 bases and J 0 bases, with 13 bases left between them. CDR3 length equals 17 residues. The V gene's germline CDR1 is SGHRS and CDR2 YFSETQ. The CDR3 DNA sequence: TGCGCCAGCAGCTTGGGAGGACTATACCTAGCCAAAAACATTCAGTACTTC. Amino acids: CASSLGGLYLAKNIQYF.

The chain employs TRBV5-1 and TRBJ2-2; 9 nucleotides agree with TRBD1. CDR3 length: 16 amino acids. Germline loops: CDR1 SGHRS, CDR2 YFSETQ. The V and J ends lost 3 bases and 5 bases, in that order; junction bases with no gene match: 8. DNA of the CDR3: TGCGCCAGCAGCTGGACAGGGGCCTCGGGGACCGGGGAGCTGTTTTTT. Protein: CASSWTGASGTGELFF.

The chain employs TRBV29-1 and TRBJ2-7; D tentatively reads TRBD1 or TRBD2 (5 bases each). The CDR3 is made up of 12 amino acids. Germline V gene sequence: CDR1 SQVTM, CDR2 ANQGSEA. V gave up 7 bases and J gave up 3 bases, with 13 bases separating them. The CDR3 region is CSAGDPDYEQYF. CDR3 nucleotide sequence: TGCAGCGCTGGGGACCCAGACTACGAGCAGTACTTC.

This CDR3 reads CASRPISGTGGFEQYF. CDR3 DNA: TGCGCCAGCAGACCTATTTCCGGGACAGGGGGCTTCGAGCAGTACTTC. The chain is built from TRBV5-1 and TRBJ2-7; TRBD1 matches at 12 bases. The length of the CDR3 is 16 residues. Losses at the gene ends were 5 bases for V and 6 bases for J; bases not matched to a gene: 12. Looked up from germline, CDR1 is SGHRS and CDR2 is YFSETQ.

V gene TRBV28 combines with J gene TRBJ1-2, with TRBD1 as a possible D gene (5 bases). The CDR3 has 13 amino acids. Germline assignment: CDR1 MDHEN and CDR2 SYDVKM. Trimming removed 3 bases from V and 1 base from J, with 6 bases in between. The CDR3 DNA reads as TGTGCCAGCAGTTTGGACAATAACTATGGCTACACCTTC. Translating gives CASSLDNNYGYTF.

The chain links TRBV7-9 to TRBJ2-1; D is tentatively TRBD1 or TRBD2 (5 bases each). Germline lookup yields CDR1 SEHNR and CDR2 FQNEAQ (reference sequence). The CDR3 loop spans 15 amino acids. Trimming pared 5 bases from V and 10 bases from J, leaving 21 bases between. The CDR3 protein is CASSRGQSKGQEQFF. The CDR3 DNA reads TGTGCCAGCAGCCGGGGCCAGTCGAAGGGGCAAGAGCAGTTCTTC.

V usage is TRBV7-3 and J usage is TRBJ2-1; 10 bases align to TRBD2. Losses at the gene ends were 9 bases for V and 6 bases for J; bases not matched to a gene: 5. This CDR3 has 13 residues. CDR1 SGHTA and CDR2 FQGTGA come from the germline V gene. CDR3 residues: CASGLAEFNEQFF. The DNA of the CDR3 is TGTGCCAGTGGACTAGCGGAATTCAATGAGCAGTTCTTC.

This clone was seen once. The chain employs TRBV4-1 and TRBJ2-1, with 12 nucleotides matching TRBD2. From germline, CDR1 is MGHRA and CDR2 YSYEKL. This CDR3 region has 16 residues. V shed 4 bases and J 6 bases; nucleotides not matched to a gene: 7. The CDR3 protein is CASSLPTSGSRNEQFF. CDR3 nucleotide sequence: TGCGCCAGCAGCCTACCGACTAGCGGGAGTCGCAATGAGCAGTTCTTC.

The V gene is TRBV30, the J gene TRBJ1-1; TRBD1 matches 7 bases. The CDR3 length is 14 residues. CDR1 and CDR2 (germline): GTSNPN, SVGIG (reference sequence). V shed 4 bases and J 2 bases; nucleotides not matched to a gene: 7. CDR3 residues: CAWNRDRVNTEAFF. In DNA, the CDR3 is TGTGCCTGGAACCGTGACAGGGTTAACACTGAAGCTTTCTTT.

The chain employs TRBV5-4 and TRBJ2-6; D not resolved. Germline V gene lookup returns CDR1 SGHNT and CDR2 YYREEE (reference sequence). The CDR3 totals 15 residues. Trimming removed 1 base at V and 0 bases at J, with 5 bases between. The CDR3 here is CASSLYHSGANVLTF. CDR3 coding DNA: TGTGCCAGCAGCTTGTATCACTCTGGGGCCAACGTCCTGACTTTC.

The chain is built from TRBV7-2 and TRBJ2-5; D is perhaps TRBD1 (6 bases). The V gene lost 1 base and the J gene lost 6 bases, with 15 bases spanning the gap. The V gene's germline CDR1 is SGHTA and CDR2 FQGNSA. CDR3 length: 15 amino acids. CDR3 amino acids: CASSLVLRDMKTQYF. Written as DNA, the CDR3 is TGTGCCAGCAGCTTAGTGCTCCGGGACATGAAGACCCAGTACTTC.

The CDR3 reads CASSLANTGELFF. The CDR3 DNA follows: TGTGCCAGCAGCTTGGCCAACACCGGGGAGCTGTTTTTT. This sequence joins TRBV5-6 and TRBJ2-2; no clear D gene. V lost 0 bases, J lost 2 bases, and 2 bases lay in between. Germline CDR1 SGHDT, CDR2 YYEEEE. The CDR3 has 13 residues.

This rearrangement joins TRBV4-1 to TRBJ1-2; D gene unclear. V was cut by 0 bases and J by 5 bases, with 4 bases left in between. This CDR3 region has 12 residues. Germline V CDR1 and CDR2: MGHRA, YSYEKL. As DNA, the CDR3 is TGCGCCAGCAGCCAAGACCGTTATGGCTACACCTTC. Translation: CASSQDRYGYTF.

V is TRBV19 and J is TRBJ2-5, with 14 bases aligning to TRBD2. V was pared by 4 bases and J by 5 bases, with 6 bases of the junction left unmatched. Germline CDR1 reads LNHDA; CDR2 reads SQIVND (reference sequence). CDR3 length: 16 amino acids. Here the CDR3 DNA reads TGTGCCAGTAGTACCGGACTAGCGGGGGGCCTGGAGACCCAGTACTTC. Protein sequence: CASSTGLAGGLETQYF.

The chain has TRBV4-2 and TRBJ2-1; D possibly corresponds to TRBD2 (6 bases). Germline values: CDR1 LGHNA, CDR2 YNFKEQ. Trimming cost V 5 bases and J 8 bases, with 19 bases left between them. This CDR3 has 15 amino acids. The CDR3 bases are TGTGCCAGCAGCGGAACGGGACTGTCCGGAGATGAGCAGTTCTTC. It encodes CASSGTGLSGDEQFF.

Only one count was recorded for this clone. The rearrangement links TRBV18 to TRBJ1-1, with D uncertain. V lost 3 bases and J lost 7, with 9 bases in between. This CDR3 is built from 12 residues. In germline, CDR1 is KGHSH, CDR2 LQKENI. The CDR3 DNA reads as TGTGCCAGCTCACCTAGCCAGATTGAAGCTTTCTTT. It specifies CASSPSQIEAFF.

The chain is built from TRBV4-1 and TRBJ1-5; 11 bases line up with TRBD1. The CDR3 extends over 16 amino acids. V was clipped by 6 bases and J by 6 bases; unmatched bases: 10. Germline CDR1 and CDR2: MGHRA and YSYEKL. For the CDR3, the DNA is TGCGCCAGCAGGAAGATCCTGGGACAGGGGGGTCAGCCCCAGCATTTT. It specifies CASRKILGQGGQPQHF.